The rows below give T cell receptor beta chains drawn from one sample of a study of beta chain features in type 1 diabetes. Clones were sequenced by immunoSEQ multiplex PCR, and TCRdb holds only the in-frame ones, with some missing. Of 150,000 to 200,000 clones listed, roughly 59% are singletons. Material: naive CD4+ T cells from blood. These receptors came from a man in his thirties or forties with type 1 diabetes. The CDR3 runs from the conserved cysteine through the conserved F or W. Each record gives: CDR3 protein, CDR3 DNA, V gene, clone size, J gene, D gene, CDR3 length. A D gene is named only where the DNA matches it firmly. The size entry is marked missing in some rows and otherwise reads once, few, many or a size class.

cdr3_aa: CASRKQGQNTEAFF; cdr3_nt: TGTGCCAGCAGAAAACAGGGGCAGAACACTGAAGCTTTCTTT; v_call: TRBV25-1; clone_size: few; j_call: TRBJ1-1; d_call: TRBD1; cdr3_length: 14
cdr3_aa: CASSQAPWPQHF; cdr3_nt: TGTGCCAGCAGCCAGGCCCCGTGGCCCCAGCATTTT; v_call: TRBV21-1; clone_size: .; j_call: TRBJ1-5; d_call: .; cdr3_length: 12
cdr3_aa: CSVEASGLNEQFF; cdr3_nt: TGCAGCGTTGAGGCTAGCGGGCTAAATGAGCAGTTCTTC; v_call: TRBV29-1; clone_size: few; j_call: TRBJ2-1; d_call: TRBD2; cdr3_length: 13
cdr3_aa: CATSRSEVFEQFF; cdr3_nt: TGTGCCACCAGCAGAAGTGAAGTATTTGAGCAGTTCTTC; v_call: TRBV15; clone_size: few; j_call: TRBJ2-1; d_call: .; cdr3_length: 13
cdr3_aa: CASSLTGFQPQHF; cdr3_nt: TGTGCCAGCAGCCTGACGGGGTTTCAGCCCCAGCATTTT; v_call: TRBV7-2; clone_size: .; j_call: TRBJ1-5; d_call: .; cdr3_length: 13
cdr3_aa: CSASDSADEKLFF; cdr3_nt: TGCAGCGCCTCAGACAGTGCAGATGAAAAACTGTTTTTT; v_call: TRBV29-1; clone_size: .; j_call: TRBJ1-4; d_call: .; cdr3_length: 13
cdr3_aa: CASSDVGVKAFF; cdr3_nt: TGTGCCAGCAGTGACGTTGGGGTAAAGGCTTTCTTT; v_call: TRBV2; clone_size: .; j_call: TRBJ1-1; d_call: .; cdr3_length: 12
cdr3_aa: CSVAGQVNTEAFF; cdr3_nt: TGCAGCGTTGCGGGACAGGTGAACACTGAAGCTTTCTTT; v_call: TRBV29-1; clone_size: .; j_call: TRBJ1-1; d_call: TRBD1; cdr3_length: 13
cdr3_aa: CATSFWTAHQSSYEQYF; cdr3_nt: TGTGCCACCAGCTTCTGGACGGCACACCAAAGCTCCTACGAGCAGTACTTC; v_call: TRBV15; clone_size: .; j_call: TRBJ2-7; d_call: .; cdr3_length: 17
cdr3_aa: CSVDPSEDTQYF; cdr3_nt: TGCAGCGTTGACCCCAGTGAAGATACGCAGTATTTT; v_call: TRBV29-1; clone_size: .; j_call: TRBJ2-3; d_call: .; cdr3_length: 12
cdr3_aa: CASSPPGGTYEQYF; cdr3_nt: TGTGCCAGCTCACCCCCCGGGGGGACCTACGAGCAGTACTTC; v_call: TRBV18; clone_size: once; j_call: TRBJ2-7; d_call: TRBD2; cdr3_length: 14
cdr3_aa: CATSRPGLNRETQYF; cdr3_nt: TGTGCCACCAGCAGACCGGGTCTAAACCGGGAGACCCAGTACTTC; v_call: TRBV15; clone_size: .; j_call: TRBJ2-5; d_call: .; cdr3_length: 15
cdr3_aa: CASREREAFF; cdr3_nt: TGTGCCAGCAGGGAAAGAGAAGCTTTCTTT; v_call: TRBV28; clone_size: .; j_call: TRBJ1-1; d_call: .; cdr3_length: 10
cdr3_aa: CASSQDIRNTEAFF; cdr3_nt: TGCGCCAGCAGCCAAGATATCAGGAACACTGAAGCTTTCTTT; v_call: TRBV4-1; clone_size: .; j_call: TRBJ1-1; d_call: .; cdr3_length: 14
cdr3_aa: CASSQGQLTDTQYF; cdr3_nt: TGCGCCAGCAGCCAAGGACAGCTCACAGATACGCAGTATTTT; v_call: TRBV4-1; clone_size: .; j_call: TRBJ2-3; d_call: .; cdr3_length: 14
cdr3_aa: CAWKASMGRNTEAFF; cdr3_nt: TGTGCCTGGAAGGCTTCAATGGGGAGGAACACTGAAGCTTTCTTT; v_call: TRBV30; clone_size: .; j_call: TRBJ1-1; d_call: .; cdr3_length: 15
cdr3_aa: CASKGEGYGYTF; cdr3_nt: TGTGCCAGCAAGGGTGAGGGCTATGGCTACACCTTC; v_call: TRBV25-1; clone_size: .; j_call: TRBJ1-2; d_call: .; cdr3_length: 12
cdr3_aa: CSGTFSGASTDTQYF; cdr3_nt: TGCAGCGGAACATTCAGCGGGGCTAGCACAGATACGCAGTATTTT; v_call: TRBV29-1; clone_size: .; j_call: TRBJ2-3; d_call: TRBD2; cdr3_length: 15
cdr3_aa: CSVTAGVHEQYF; cdr3_nt: TGCAGCGTTACAGCAGGGGTCCACGAGCAGTACTTC; v_call: TRBV29-1; clone_size: few; j_call: TRBJ2-7; d_call: .; cdr3_length: 12
cdr3_aa: CASSLAQGTEAFF; cdr3_nt: TGTGCCAGCAGCTTAGCGCAGGGCACTGAAGCTTTCTTT; v_call: TRBV7-6; clone_size: .; j_call: TRBJ1-1; d_call: .; cdr3_length: 13
cdr3_aa: CASSYRGTNEKLFF; cdr3_nt: TGTGCCAGCAGCTATAGGGGAACTAATGAAAAACTGTTTTTT; v_call: TRBV5-7; clone_size: few; j_call: TRBJ1-4; d_call: .; cdr3_length: 14
cdr3_aa: CASSVGSGRTGNQPQHF; cdr3_nt: TGTGCCAGCAGCGTAGGTTCAGGCAGGACCGGCAATCAGCCCCAGCATTTT; v_call: TRBV9; clone_size: .; j_call: TRBJ1-5; d_call: .; cdr3_length: 17
cdr3_aa: CATYRARPYEQYF; cdr3_nt: TGTGCCACTTACAGGGCTAGGCCGTACGAGCAGTACTTC; v_call: TRBV28; clone_size: .; j_call: TRBJ2-7; d_call: .; cdr3_length: 13
cdr3_aa: CASSPGYEQYF; cdr3_nt: TGTGCCAGCAGCCCCGGGTACGAGCAGTACTTC; v_call: TRBV7-2; clone_size: few; j_call: TRBJ2-7; d_call: .; cdr3_length: 11
cdr3_aa: CASSLPRFYNEQFF; cdr3_nt: TGTGCCAGCAGCTTGCCGAGGTTCTACAATGAGCAGTTCTTC; v_call: TRBV5-6; clone_size: .; j_call: TRBJ2-1; d_call: .; cdr3_length: 14
cdr3_aa: CASSLFASGGETQYF; cdr3_nt: TGCGCCAGCAGCTTGTTCGCTAGCGGGGGCGAGACCCAGTACTTC; v_call: TRBV5-1; clone_size: once; j_call: TRBJ2-5; d_call: TRBD2; cdr3_length: 15
cdr3_aa: CAWSSQGNSYEQYF; cdr3_nt: TGTGCCTGGAGTTCACAGGGGAACTCCTACGAGCAGTACTTC; v_call: TRBV30; clone_size: .; j_call: TRBJ2-7; d_call: TRBD1; cdr3_length: 14
cdr3_aa: CASSGQGALGYGYTF; cdr3_nt: TGTGCCAGCAGCGGCCAGGGGGCTCTAGGCTATGGCTACACCTTC; v_call: TRBV5-6; clone_size: .; j_call: TRBJ1-2; d_call: TRBD1; cdr3_length: 15
cdr3_aa: CASSGQGNEQFF; cdr3_nt: TGTGCCAGCAGTGGACAGGGGAATGAGCAGTTCTTC; v_call: TRBV6-4; clone_size: .; j_call: TRBJ2-1; d_call: TRBD1; cdr3_length: 12
cdr3_aa: CSVAPSTDTQYF; cdr3_nt: TGCAGCGTTGCGCCATCCACAGATACGCAGTATTTT; v_call: TRBV29-1; clone_size: few; j_call: TRBJ2-3; d_call: .; cdr3_length: 12
cdr3_aa: CSVAGGPREQFF; cdr3_nt: TGCAGCGTAGCGGGGGGGCCTAGGGAGCAGTTCTTC; v_call: TRBV29-1; clone_size: .; j_call: TRBJ2-1; d_call: TRBD2; cdr3_length: 12
cdr3_aa: CAWSSSRTTGNTIYF; cdr3_nt: TGTGCCTGGAGTTCCTCCCGGACCACTGGAAACACCATATATTTT; v_call: TRBV30; clone_size: .; j_call: TRBJ1-3; d_call: .; cdr3_length: 15
cdr3_aa: CAWRNTEAFF; cdr3_nt: TGTGCCTGGAGGAACACTGAAGCTTTCTTT; v_call: TRBV30; clone_size: .; j_call: TRBJ1-1; d_call: .; cdr3_length: 10
cdr3_aa: CAGRHSGANVLTF; cdr3_nt: TGCGCCGGCAGACACTCTGGGGCCAACGTCCTGACTTTC; v_call: TRBV23-1; clone_size: .; j_call: TRBJ2-6; d_call: .; cdr3_length: 13
cdr3_aa: CATSRDILAGYNEQFF; cdr3_nt: TGTGCCACCAGCAGAGATATCCTAGCGGGCTACAATGAGCAGTTCTTC; v_call: TRBV15; clone_size: few; j_call: TRBJ2-1; d_call: TRBD2; cdr3_length: 16
cdr3_aa: CASSPYDRIPAHEQFF; cdr3_nt: TGCGCCAGCAGCCCATACGACAGGATCCCTGCCCATGAGCAGTTCTTC; v_call: TRBV5-1; clone_size: .; j_call: TRBJ2-1; d_call: .; cdr3_length: 16
cdr3_aa: CSVEGSGVYNEQFF; cdr3_nt: TGCAGCGTTGAAGGCTCCGGGGTCTACAATGAGCAGTTCTTC; v_call: TRBV29-1; clone_size: .; j_call: TRBJ2-1; d_call: .; cdr3_length: 14
cdr3_aa: CAGRQGVQETQYF; cdr3_nt: TGTGCCGGAAGACAGGGAGTACAAGAGACCCAGTACTTC; v_call: TRBV7-9; clone_size: .; j_call: TRBJ2-5; d_call: TRBD1; cdr3_length: 13
cdr3_aa: CASSERLFPTDTQYF; cdr3_nt: TGTGCCAGCAGTGAAAGGCTGTTTCCCACAGATACGCAGTATTTT; v_call: TRBV2; clone_size: once; j_call: TRBJ2-3; d_call: .; cdr3_length: 15
cdr3_aa: CASSYPGTESTDTQYF; cdr3_nt: TGTGCCAGCAGTTACCCCGGGACAGAGAGCACAGATACGCAGTATTTT; v_call: TRBV6-6; clone_size: .; j_call: TRBJ2-3; d_call: TRBD1; cdr3_length: 16
cdr3_aa: CASPSKTGDGGYYEQYF; cdr3_nt: TGTGCCAGCCCCTCAAAAACAGGGGATGGGGGATACTACGAGCAGTACTTC; v_call: TRBV21-1; clone_size: .; j_call: TRBJ2-7; d_call: .; cdr3_length: 17
cdr3_aa: CASSLVGQSSYEQYF; cdr3_nt: TGTGCCAGCAGCTTAGTCGGACAGTCCTCCTACGAGCAGTACTTC; v_call: TRBV7-2; clone_size: .; j_call: TRBJ2-7; d_call: .; cdr3_length: 15
cdr3_aa: CAWSGTGPTSGANVLTF; cdr3_nt: TGTGCCTGGAGTGGGACAGGGCCTACCTCTGGGGCCAACGTCCTGACTTTC; v_call: TRBV30; clone_size: .; j_call: TRBJ2-6; d_call: TRBD1; cdr3_length: 17
cdr3_aa: CASSLDHGEKNIQYF; cdr3_nt: TGTGCCAGCAGCTTAGATCATGGGGAGAAAAACATTCAGTACTTC; v_call: TRBV13; clone_size: few; j_call: TRBJ2-4; d_call: .; cdr3_length: 15
cdr3_aa: CASSTPDRTNEKLFF; cdr3_nt: TGTGCCAGCAGCACTCCGGACAGAACTAATGAAAAACTGTTTTTT; v_call: TRBV9; clone_size: .; j_call: TRBJ1-4; d_call: .; cdr3_length: 15
cdr3_aa: CSVARGLGTEAFF; cdr3_nt: TGCAGCGTTGCGCGGGGTCTGGGCACTGAAGCTTTCTTT; v_call: TRBV29-1; clone_size: few; j_call: TRBJ1-1; d_call: .; cdr3_length: 13
cdr3_aa: CASTGEPHSYEQYF; cdr3_nt: TGTGCCAGCACAGGGGAGCCCCACTCCTACGAGCAGTACTTC; v_call: TRBV10-3; clone_size: .; j_call: TRBJ2-7; d_call: TRBD1; cdr3_length: 14
cdr3_aa: CASSFSGANVLTF; cdr3_nt: TGTGCCAGCAGTTTCTCTGGGGCCAACGTCCTGACTTTC; v_call: TRBV27; clone_size: few; j_call: TRBJ2-6; d_call: .; cdr3_length: 13
cdr3_aa: CASRVSGTETQYF; cdr3_nt: TGTGCCAGCAGAGTCTCGGGGACGGAGACCCAGTACTTC; v_call: TRBV6-1; clone_size: few; j_call: TRBJ2-5; d_call: .; cdr3_length: 13
cdr3_aa: CASSKPGIQLEQYF; cdr3_nt: TGTGCCAGCAGCAAACCCGGGATTCAATTGGAGCAGTACTTC; v_call: TRBV7-8; clone_size: once; j_call: TRBJ2-7; d_call: .; cdr3_length: 14
cdr3_aa: CASSQTGVGDTQYF; cdr3_nt: TGCGCCAGCAGCCAGACAGGGGTTGGAGATACGCAGTATTTT; v_call: TRBV4-1; clone_size: .; j_call: TRBJ2-3; d_call: TRBD1; cdr3_length: 14
cdr3_aa: CASSQDRGNSPLHF; cdr3_nt: TGTGCCAGCAGTCAGGACAGGGGCAATTCACCCCTCCACTTT; v_call: TRBV6-6; clone_size: .; j_call: TRBJ1-6; d_call: TRBD1; cdr3_length: 14
cdr3_aa: CASSIGVGQGHHNEQFF; cdr3_nt: TGCGCCAGCAGCATCGGCGTGGGACAGGGACATCACAATGAGCAGTTCTTC; v_call: TRBV4-3; clone_size: .; j_call: TRBJ2-1; d_call: TRBD1; cdr3_length: 17
cdr3_aa: CSVRGSSYEQYF; cdr3_nt: TGCAGCGTTCGCGGTAGCTCCTACGAGCAGTACTTC; v_call: TRBV29-1; clone_size: few; j_call: TRBJ2-7; d_call: .; cdr3_length: 12